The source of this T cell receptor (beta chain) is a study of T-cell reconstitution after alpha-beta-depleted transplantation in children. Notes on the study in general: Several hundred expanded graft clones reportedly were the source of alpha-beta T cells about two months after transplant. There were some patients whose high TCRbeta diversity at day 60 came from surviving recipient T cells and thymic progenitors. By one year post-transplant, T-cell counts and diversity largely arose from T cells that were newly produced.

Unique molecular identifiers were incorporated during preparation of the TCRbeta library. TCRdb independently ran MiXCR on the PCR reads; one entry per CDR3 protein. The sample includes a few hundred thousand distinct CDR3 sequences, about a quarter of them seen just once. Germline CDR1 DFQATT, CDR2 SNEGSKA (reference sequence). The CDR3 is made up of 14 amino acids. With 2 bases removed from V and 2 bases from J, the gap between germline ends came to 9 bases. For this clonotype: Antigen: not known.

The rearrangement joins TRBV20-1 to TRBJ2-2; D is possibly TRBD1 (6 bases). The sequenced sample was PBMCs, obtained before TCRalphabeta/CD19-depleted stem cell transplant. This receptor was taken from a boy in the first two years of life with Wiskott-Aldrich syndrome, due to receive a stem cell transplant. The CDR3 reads CSARWGRNTGELFF. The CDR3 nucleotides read TGCAGTGCTAGATGGGGGCGAAACACCGGGGAGCTGTTTTTT.